The rows below give T cell receptor beta chains drawn from one sample of a study of blood T cell repertoires in COVID-19. Sequencing was performed with immunoSEQ multiplex PCR; in TCRdb, only in-frame clones are kept and a portion is missing. This table holds about 79,000 clones, around nine tenths found once. The sequenced material came from peripheral blood. These receptors originate from a man between 65 and 79 years old with active or convalescent COVID-19. Both conserved end residues are part of each CDR3. A D gene is named only where the DNA matches it firmly. The size field is filled for only some rows; it gives once, few, many or a size class.

size	D	V	J	DNA	CDR3
-	-	TRBV18	TRBJ2-1	TGTGCCAGCTCACCTGGAGGGCTCTGGGAGCAGTTCTTC	CASSPGGLWEQFF
-	TRBD2	TRBV5-8	TRBJ2-7	TGTGCCAGCGAAGAATTAGCGGGTAGTCGCGAGTACTTC	CASEELAGSREYF
-	TRBD1	TRBV30	TRBJ2-5	TGTGCCTGGAAGGGCCTCGACAGGGGAGAGACCCAGTACTTC	CAWKGLDRGETQYF
-	-	TRBV5-1	TRBJ1-2	TGCGCCAGCAGCTTGGCGGATGCGGGGATTTATGGCTACACCTTC	CASSLADAGIYGYTF
few	-	TRBV6-1	TRBJ1-1	TGTGCCAGCAGTGAAGGGACAATCGTAGGCGCTGAAGCTTTCTTT	CASSEGTIVGAEAFF
-	-	TRBV5-8	TRBJ1-2	TGTGCCAGCAGCTTGGTGGCTTTTGACTATGGCTACACCTTC	CASSLVAFDYGYTF
-	TRBD1	TRBV11-3	TRBJ2-5	TGTGCCAGCAGCCTCAGGGGGCCAGGAGAGACCCAGTACTTC	CASSLRGPGETQYF
-	TRBD1	TRBV27	TRBJ2-1	TGTGCCAGCCAAGGGACAGGGGACAATGAGCAGTTCTTC	CASQGTGDNEQFF
-	-	TRBV18	TRBJ2-1	TGTGCCAGCTCACCCGGCTCAGTGAGGGAGCAGTTCTTC	CASSPGSVREQFF
-	-	TRBV14	TRBJ2-1	TGTGCCAGCAGCCAAGTAAGTGGCGGGTACAATGAGCAGTTCTTC	CASSQVSGGYNEQFF
-	-	TRBV4-3	TRBJ1-5	TGCGCCAGCAGCCAATATGCAGGGAATTACAATCAGCCCCAGCATTTT	CASSQYAGNYNQPQHF
once	TRBD2	TRBV7-2	TRBJ2-2	TGTGCCAGCAGCTTAAGCGCGGGAGGGTTAACCGGGGAGCTGTTTTTT	CASSLSAGGLTGELFF
-	TRBD1	TRBV28	TRBJ1-1	TGTGCCAGCAGCCGCGACAGGGGAACTGAAGCTTTCTTT	CASSRDRGTEAFF
-	TRBD1	TRBV6-5	TRBJ2-1	TGTGCCAGCATCTCGGGACAGGGGGGCTACAATGAGCAGTTCTTC	CASISGQGGYNEQFF
once	TRBD1	TRBV28	TRBJ2-2	TGTGCCGGCTGGGACAGGGACACCGGGGAGCTGTTTTTT	CAGWDRDTGELFF
once	TRBD2	TRBV5-1	TRBJ2-3	TGCGCCAGCAGCTTAGCGGGAGGGCCGGGCACAGATACGCAGTATTTT	CASSLAGGPGTDTQYF
-	TRBD1	TRBV2	TRBJ1-6	TGTGCCAGCACGGAGGACAGGGGGCTTTCACCCCTCCACTTT	CASTEDRGLSPLHF
-	TRBD1	TRBV6-6	TRBJ2-7	TGTGCCAGCAGTGCTACCGGGACAGTGTCCTACGAGCAGTACTTC	CASSATGTVSYEQYF
-	TRBD2	TRBV10-3	TRBJ2-3	TGTGCCATCAGTGAAAAAGTGACTAGCGGGACCCAAACAGATACGCAGTATTTT	CAISEKVTSGTQTDTQYF
-	TRBD1	TRBV5-4	TRBJ1-1	TGTGCCAGCAGCCCCCGGACAGGGTCGGATGAAGCTTTCTTT	CASSPRTGSDEAFF
-	-	TRBV16	TRBJ1-2	TGTGCCAGCAGCCAACTTACCGCAGGGTATGGCTACACCTTC	CASSQLTAGYGYTF
-	TRBD1	TRBV28	TRBJ1-2	TGTGCCAGCAGTTTATCCACGGACAGGGCCGGGGGCTACACCTTC	CASSLSTDRAGGYTF
-	-	TRBV5-1	TRBJ2-3	TGCGCCAGCAGCTCTACGGGACTCAGCACAGATACGCAGTATTTT	CASSSTGLSTDTQYF
-	-	TRBV19	TRBJ1-3	TGTGCCACCTCTACTCTAGGAACTGGGACAACTTTCTCTGGAAACACCATATATTTT	CATSTLGTGTTFSGNTIYF